One and the same sample provided the 23 T cell receptor beta chains below, sequenced in a study of T-cell reconstitution after alpha-beta-depleted transplantation in children. The TCRbeta library was prepared with unique molecular identifiers. TCRdb re-called the PCR reads with MiXCR, one entry per CDR3 protein. This sample has fewer than 700,000 distinct CDR3 sequences, with under 30% found just once. The specimen comprised PBMCs, mostly from graft donor cells, sampled 360 days after TCRalphabeta/CD19-depleted stem cell transplant. The receptor set was obtained from a boy in the first two years of life who had a stem cell transplant for acute myeloid leukemia, so the T cells may come from the graft donor.

V and J are TRBV5-7 and TRBJ2-1, with 9 nucleotides matching TRBD2. TRBV5-7 counts as an open reading frame of uncertain function. The CDR3 loop spans 21 amino acids. Losses at the gene ends were 4 bases for V and 0 bases for J; bases not matched to a gene: 20. CDR3 region: CASSTTRLAARAQTSYNEQFF. CDR3 DNA sequence: TGTGCCAGCAGCACGACGAGACTAGCGGCAAGAGCCCAAACCTCCTACAATGAGCAGTTCTTC.

This clonotype was detected ten times or more. The rearrangement joins TRBV7-9 to TRBJ1-6, with D perhaps TRBD1 (5 bases). The CDR3 runs 13 residues. V lost 0 bases to trimming and J lost 9 bases, with 6 bases between them. CDR1 is SEHNR, CDR2 FQNEAQ, per germline (reference sequence). This CDR3 reads CASSLAGRSPLHF. The DNA of the CDR3 is TGTGCCAGCAGCTTAGCGGGGCGTTCACCCCTCCACTTT.

This rearrangement joins TRBV12-3 or TRBV12-4 to TRBJ2-3; 9 positions match TRBD1. The length of the CDR3 is 17 residues. With V trimmed by 8 bases and J by 2 bases, 14 bases remained unmatched. DNA for the CDR3: TGTGCCAGCGGATATAGAACGGGACAGGGATTCACAGATACGCAGTATTTT. It is translated as CASGYRTGQGFTDTQYF.

This sequence joins TRBV7-2 and TRBJ2-1; D is uncertain. This CDR3 has 17 residues. Trimming shortened V by 1 base and J by 0 bases, and 13 bases separated the two germline ends. Germline V CDR1 and CDR2: SGHTA, FQGNSA. This CDR3 reads CASSLGYRAASYNEQFF. The CDR3 region has the DNA TGTGCCAGCAGCTTAGGGTATAGGGCAGCCTCCTACAATGAGCAGTTCTTC.

The chain combines TRBV9 with TRBJ2-3; TRBD1 agrees at 7 bases. V dropped 4 bases and J dropped 5; count of bases not matched to a gene: 10. The CDR3 loop spans 15 amino acids. In germline, CDR1 is SGDLS, CDR2 YYNGEE. The CDR3 region has the DNA TGTGCCAGCAGCAGCTACCGGGACAGCCGAGATACGCAGTATTTT. Amino acids: CASSSYRDSRDTQYF.

The rearrangement joins TRBV12-3 or TRBV12-4 to TRBJ2-7; 8 nucleotides match TRBD2. This CDR3 spans 14 amino acids. V gave up 7 bases and J gave up 4 bases; unmatched junction bases: 9. CDR3 sequence (DNA): TGTGCCAGCACCCTGGGACTAGTTAGGTACGAGCAGTACTTC. Protein sequence: CASTLGLVRYEQYF.

The sample holds many counts of this clonotype. The chain is built from TRBV20-1 and TRBJ2-5; the D is unclear. Germline CDR1 and CDR2: DFQATT and SNEGSKA (reference sequence). The CDR3 totals 13 residues. V gave up 0 bases and J gave up 5 bases, with 10 bases separating them. In DNA, the CDR3 is TGCAGTGCTAGAGATTTGGTCAGTGAGACCCAGTACTTC. Its translation: CSARDLVSETQYF.

Concerning this clonotype itself: A much larger clone differs by one base, so this may be a read error. This rearrangement joins TRBV29-1 to TRBJ2-2; D may match TRBD1 or TRBD2 (5 bases each). The CDR3 has 13 amino acids. Deletions cut 4 bases from V and 6 bases from J, with 12 bases between. Germline V gene data show CDR1 as SQVTM and CDR2 as ANQGSEA. CDR3 amino acids: CSVVLGAPGELFF. CDR3 nucleotide sequence: TGCAGCGTTGTCCTCGGGGCCCCCGGGGAGCTGTTTTTT.

This clonotype has only a few counts. The rearrangement links TRBV20-1 to TRBJ2-7, with 7 bases lining up with TRBD1. The germline gives CDR1 DFQATT, CDR2 SNEGSKA (reference sequence). The CDR3 spans 14 residues. The junction had 3 bases not matched to a gene; V was cut back by 0 bases and J by 1 base. The CDR3 region has the DNA TGCAGTGCTAGAGATCCGGGACAGTCCTACGAGCAGTACGTC. It codes for CSARDPGQSYEQYV.

This chain links TRBV12-3 or TRBV12-4 with TRBJ2-7; D might be TRBD1 (6 bases). V gave up 7 bases and J gave up 1 base, with 14 bases separating them. The CDR3 sequence is 14 residues long. CDR3 nucleotide sequence: TGTGCCAGCACCTCCTCGGACAGATCCTACGAGCAGTACTTC. This encodes CASTSSDRSYEQYF.

The table lists this clonotype with a few counts. The genes are TRBV7-8 and TRBJ2-3; perhaps TRBD1 as D (5 bases). Trimming left V 5 bases short and J 3 bases short, with 21 bases between. The CDR3 has 17 residues. Germline assignment: CDR1 SGHVS and CDR2 FQNEAQ. The CDR3, as DNA: TGTGCCAGCAGCGGACAAGGCAACGCCCTTAGGACAGATACGCAGTATTTT. Encoded protein: CASSGQGNALRTDTQYF. The full variable domain, with the rest looked up from reference TRBV7-8 and TRBJ2-3, is GAGVSQSPRYKVAKRGQDVALRCDPISGHVSLFWYQQALGQGPEFLTYFQNEAQLDKSGLPSDRFFAERPEGSVSTLKIQRTQQEDSAVYLCASSGQGNALRTDTQYFGPGTRLTVL.

As concerns this clonotype: At one boundary the junction diverges from the germline segment, which might be a read error. The chain joins TRBV7-2 to TRBJ2-5; TRBD1 is a possible D gene (5 bases). CDR3 size: 12 residues. Germline V gene lookup returns CDR1 SGHTA and CDR2 FQGNSA. The CDR3 region is CASSWGQGTQYF. The CDR3 coding sequence is TGTGCCAGCAGCTGGGGCCAAGGGACCCAGTACTTC.

This clonotype was seen ten or more times. This chain links TRBV20-1 with TRBJ1-1; D perhaps matches TRBD1 (5 bases). The V gene lost 3 bases and the J gene lost 2 bases, with 19 bases spanning the gap. The CDR3 runs to 16 residues. From germline, CDR1 is DFQATT and CDR2 SNEGSKA (reference sequence). This CDR3 reads CSASGTKDRFNTEAFF. DNA of the CDR3: TGCAGTGCTAGCGGGACCAAAGACAGATTTAACACTGAAGCTTTCTTT.

The table lists this clonotype with many counts. The chain has TRBV7-9 and TRBJ2-3, with D hard to call. V was trimmed by 1 base and J by 3 bases, leaving 11 bases between them. CDR3 length: 15 residues. CDR1 and CDR2 (germline): SEHNR, FQNEAQ (reference sequence). The CDR3 here is CASSLDDSGTDTQYF. CDR3 nucleotides: TGTGCCAGCAGCTTAGATGATAGTGGTACAGATACGCAGTATTTT.

This clonotype occurred many times. V gene TRBV20-1 combines with J gene TRBJ2-7; TRBD1 matches at 9 bases. CDR1 is DFQATT and CDR2 is SNEGSKA in the germline V gene (reference sequence). V was pared by 6 bases and J by 2 bases, with 11 bases of the junction left unmatched. The CDR3 spans 15 residues. The CDR3 is CSATFGTGNPYEQYF. CDR3 sequence (DNA): TGCAGTGCCACCTTTGGGACAGGGAACCCCTACGAGCAGTACTTC.

This clonotype was observed a handful of times. V gene TRBV6-5 combines with J gene TRBJ2-1, with D perhaps matching TRBD1 (6 bases). Trimming removed 2 bases at V and 5 bases at J, with 19 bases between. Germline CDR1 MNHEY, CDR2 SVGAGI. This CDR3 is 17 amino acids long. The CDR3 bases are TGTGCCAGCAGTTACCCAACCACGGGACACGGTAACAATGAGCAGTTCTTC. Its translation is CASSYPTTGHGNNEQFF.

This clonotype has a handful of counts. CDR3 in amino acids: CASSASLGDPYEQYF. Here the CDR3 DNA reads TGTGCCAGCTCGGCAAGCCTGGGGGACCCCTACGAGCAGTACTTC. V usage is TRBV18 and J usage is TRBJ2-7; D may be TRBD1 or TRBD2 (5 bases each). V was trimmed by 6 bases and J by 2 bases, leaving 17 bases between them. The CDR3 covers 15 residues. Germline V gives CDR1 KGHSH, CDR2 LQKENI.

The chain links TRBV6-6 to TRBJ1-4; 8 bases line up with TRBD1. Germline V lookup: CDR1 MNHNY, CDR2 SVGAGI (reference sequence). There are 12 residues in the CDR3. Trimming at V came to 6 bases and at J to 10 bases, leaving 4 bases not matched to a gene. This CDR3 reads CASSRDRGKLFF. CDR3 in DNA: TGTGCCAGCAGCCGAGACAGGGGAAAACTGTTTTTT.

The V gene is TRBV6-5, the J gene TRBJ2-1, with D uncertain. V lost 2 bases, J lost 8 bases, and 10 bases lay in between. CDR3 length: 13 residues. Germline V lookup: CDR1 MNHEY, CDR2 SVGAGI. The CDR3 is CASSYMGADEQFF. The CDR3 coding sequence is TGTGCCAGCAGTTACATGGGCGCGGATGAGCAGTTCTTC.

The sample holds many counts of this clonotype. This chain connects TRBV29-1 to TRBJ2-2; D is undetermined. Germline V CDR1 and CDR2: SQVTM, ANQGSEA. The CDR3 loop spans 11 amino acids. CDR3 sequence (DNA): TGCGTCGCAGCCTTCACCGGGGAGCTGTTTTTT. It yields the protein CVAAFTGELFF.

The chain is built from TRBV20-1 and TRBJ1-5; D might be TRBD1 (5 bases). The CDR3 runs to 15 residues. In germline, CDR1 is DFQATT, CDR2 SNEGSKA (reference sequence). V was pared by 1 base and J by 3 bases, with 13 bases between. This chain's CDR3 is CSARAPTGPNQPQHF. The CDR3 DNA reads TGCAGTGCTAGAGCCCCAACAGGTCCCAATCAGCCCCAGCATTTT.

The chain carries TRBV11-3 and TRBJ2-2; D remains ambiguous. Germline V gene data show CDR1 as SGHNT and CDR2 as YENEEA. The CDR3 runs to 13 residues. Between the trimmed V and J ends, which lost 6 bases and 3 bases, there was a span of 8 bases. The CDR3 DNA reads as TGTGCCAGCAGGATCGACGACACCGGGGAGCTGTTTTTT. The encoded protein is CASRIDDTGELFF.

The rearrangement joins TRBV12-3 or TRBV12-4 to TRBJ2-5; a weak D match, TRBD1 (5 bases). This CDR3 is 15 amino acids long. Trimming stripped 3 bases from V and 0 bases from J, with 11 bases between. The CDR3 sequence: CASSFFFRDQETQYF. The CDR3 DNA reads as TGTGCCAGCAGTTTTTTTTTCAGGGACCAAGAGACCCAGTACTTC.